These 2 T cell receptor beta chains were sequenced from one sample in a study of technical replicates of blood from a handful of donors. The data were produced by immunoSEQ multiplex PCR, yet TCRdb's version contains in-frame clones alone and is incomplete. The profile covers 85,000 to 100,000 clones, with 90% to 97% appearing a single time and 0.2% to 0.25% taken by the ten largest. What was sequenced was T cells isolated from PBMCs. The receptor source for this set is a human donor in good health.

This chain links TRBV6-5 with TRBJ1-5; TRBD1 might be the D (5 bases). Germline-derived CDR1 and CDR2 are MNHEY and SVGAGI. Deletions cut 2 bases from V and 7 bases from J, with 9 bases between. The CDR3 contains 13 residues. CDR3 nucleotide sequence: TGTGCCAGCAGTTACAGGGACTCCCAGCCCCAGCATTTT. It is translated as CASSYRDSQPQHF.

V usage is TRBV5-1 and J usage is TRBJ2-1; D might be TRBD2 (7 bases). Trimming pared 2 bases from V and 9 bases from J, leaving 12 bases between. CDR3 length equals 13 residues. CDR1 is SGHRS and CDR2 is YFSETQ in the germline V gene. The CDR3 loop reads CASSFRGGAEQFF. CDR3 sequence (DNA): TGCGCCAGCAGCTTCCGTGGGGGGGCTGAGCAGTTCTTC.